The TCR beta chain described here comes from a study of response to subunit inactivated influenza vaccine. Points from the study as a whole: The authors offered the suggestion that each seasonal influenza vaccination recruits few new T cells.

TCRdb processed the RT-PCR reads anew with MiXCR; each CDR3 protein has one entry. In the table there are roughly 780,000 distinct CDR3 sequences, around a sixth of which are singletons. The CDR3 runs to 15 residues. Trimming cost V 6 bases and J 0 bases, with 15 bases left between them. Germline CDR1 and CDR2: MNHNS and SASEGT. About this clonotype itself: Its antigen remains unknown.

Here the sequenced sample was PBMCs from blood, taken 5 days after vaccination. The chain joins TRBV6-1 to TRBJ2-7; D is possibly TRBD1 or TRBD2 (6 bases each). The clonotype was recovered from a man in his fifties who received an inactivated influenza vaccine. The CDR3 nucleotides read TGTGCCAGCAGGCAAACGGGGGCCAGCTCCTACGAGCAGTACTTC. Translated: CASRQTGASSYEQYF.